This entry features one T cell receptor (beta chain) sequence. Its target is unknown. The CDR3 runs to 15 residues. From germline, CDR1 is DFQATT and CDR2 SNEGSKA (reference sequence). Losses at the gene ends were 3 bases for V and 6 bases for J; bases not matched to a gene: 14. TCR beta CDR3 was amplified by multiplex PCR using 32 V and 13 J primers. TCRdb itself ran the multiplex PCR reads through MiXCR, one entry per CDR3 protein. The sample includes about 21,000 distinct CDR3 sequences, about 29% of them seen just once. The sample is drawn from a study of immune heterogeneity within non-small cell lung tumors. Regarding the study as a whole: Higher local tumor mutational burden went with moderately higher local T-cell clonality, R roughly 0.35. High-frequency clones unique to single sites coexisted with identical dominant CDR3 beta clonotypes that recurred across tumor sites within a patient.

Samples each supplied about 650 ng of bulk tumor genomic DNA as template. Far-apart biopsies, several per primary tumor, were taken during surgery. Enrolled patients presented with newly diagnosed, previously untreated non-small cell lung cancer and underwent curative surgery. The donors were patients with newly diagnosed non-small cell lung cancer undergoing curative-intent surgery. The chain uses TRBV20-1 and TRBJ2-7; 7 positions match TRBD1. The sample taken for sequencing was lung tumor tissue. This receptor was taken from a man aged 35 to 55 with non-small cell lung cancer. The CDR3, as DNA: TGCAGTGCTAGTTTACCTAACAGGGGTTCGGGCGAGCAGTACTTC. Translation gives CSASLPNRGSGEQYF.